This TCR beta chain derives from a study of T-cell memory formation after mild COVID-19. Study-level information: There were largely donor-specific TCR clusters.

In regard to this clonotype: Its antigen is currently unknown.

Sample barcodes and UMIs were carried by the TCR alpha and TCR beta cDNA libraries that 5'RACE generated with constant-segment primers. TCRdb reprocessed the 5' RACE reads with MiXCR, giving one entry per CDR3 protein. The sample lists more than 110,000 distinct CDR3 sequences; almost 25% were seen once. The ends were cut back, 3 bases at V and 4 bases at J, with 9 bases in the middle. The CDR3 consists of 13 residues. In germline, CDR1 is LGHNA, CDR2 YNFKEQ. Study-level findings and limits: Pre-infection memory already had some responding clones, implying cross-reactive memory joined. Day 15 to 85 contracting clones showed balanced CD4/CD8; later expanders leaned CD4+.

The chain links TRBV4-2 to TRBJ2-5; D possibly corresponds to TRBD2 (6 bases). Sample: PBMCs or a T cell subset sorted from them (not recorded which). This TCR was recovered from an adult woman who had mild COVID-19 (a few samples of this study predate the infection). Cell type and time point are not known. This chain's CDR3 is CASSQGGLETQYF. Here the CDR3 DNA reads TGTGCCAGCAGCCAGGGGGGATTAGAGACCCAGTACTTC.